Described below is a single T cell receptor beta chain sequence and its context. Per the authors' pipeline: From reference gene primer amplification, estimates of nucleated cell counts were derived. Method: immunoSEQ multiplex PCR; TCRdb's copy keeps in-frame clones and lacks some. Clone size and V and J calls were adopted from that table, with D and trimming inferred from the DNA. The sample includes fewer than 250,000 clones, more than 75% of them seen just once. This entry belongs to a study of blood T cell repertoires in COVID-19. Background on the study: Symptom resolution, clearance, or two negative PCRs marked the recovered donors of Cohort 3. T cells, B-cell-depleted T cells, or PBMCs supplied cDNA or gDNA.

Sequencing was performed on PBMCs or T cells enriched from blood (not recorded which). The TCR sequence derives from a man younger than 45 in a cohort exposed to, infected with or recovered from COVID-19 (not recorded which).

CDR3: CASSPPGRTGGNEQFF. CDR3 coding DNA: TGTGCCAGCAGCCCCCCCGGTAGGACAGGAGGCAATGAGCAGTTCTTC. The J gene is TRBJ2-1, the V gene TRBV27; 7 nucleotides line up with TRBD1. The CDR3 runs to 16 residues. The germline CDR1 and CDR2 sequences are MNHEY and SMNVEV (reference sequence). Losses at the gene ends were 6 bases for V and 6 bases for J; bases not matched to a gene: 14.